This TCR beta chain stems from a study of T cell responses to AZD1222 COVID-19 vaccine. Overall study: Samples with a second dose at about 4 or about 12 weeks were pooled together.

Trimming took off 2 bases at V and 1 base at J, with 14 bases between the two ends. The CDR3 runs to 15 residues. The germline CDR1 and CDR2 sequences are GTSNPN and SVGIG (reference sequence). Profiling relied on immunoSEQ multiplex PCR, and the TCRdb table lists in-frame clones only, not all of them. Of some 140,000 clones in the sample, nearly 95% were seen once. As regards this clone: The target antigen is unknown.

General study findings and limits: Donors in the cohort were predominantly white British and more often female, and clonal diversity was possibly underestimated. In all cases, repertoires were sampled only after the peak T cell response. Baseline seropositivity characterized only six AZD1222 recipients.

This rearrangement joins TRBV30 to TRBJ1-1; no reliable D call. This TCR was recovered from an adult in good health. This specimen was peripheral blood, taken on day 0 of AZD1222 vaccination. CDR3 DNA: TGTGCCTGGAGTACATGGGGAGGCAAGAACACTGAAGCTTTCTTT. Its protein product is CAWSTWGGKNTEAFF. The variable domain in full, with the rest retrieved from reference TRBV30 and TRBJ1-1, is SQTIHQWPATLVQPVGSPLSLECTVEGTSNPNLYWYRQAAGRGLQLLFYSVGIGQISSEVPQNLSASRPQDRQFILSSKKLLLSDSGFYLCAWSTWGGKNTEAFFGQGTRLTVV.